This T cell receptor beta chain was retrieved from a study of shared clonotypes between healthy human individuals. This was a deep-level run. Genomic DNA from each subset was divided evenly over several immunoSEQ plates. The repertoire was sequenced with immunoSEQ multiplex PCR; TCRdb's copy has only in-frame clones and lacks some. The sample lists approximately 500,000 clones; approximately 79% were seen once. Study donors comprised healthy, HIV-negative adults devoid of recent acute infection or vaccination. Nashville, Tennessee was home to all donors, who were Caucasian adults. Germline V gene data show CDR1 as SGHTA and CDR2 as FQGNSA. The length of the CDR3 is 16 residues.

The V gene is TRBV7-2, the J gene TRBJ2-5; 13 nucleotides line up with TRBD2. The J call is in doubt because the DNA end fits TRBJ2-7 better. The sequenced material came from PBMCs. The sequence was obtained from a woman aged 40 to 49 in good health. Some clones in this sample may be carry-over from other donors' samples. The DNA of the CDR3 is TGTGCCAGCAGCTGGGGACTAGCGGGACTTTGGTACGAGCAGTACTTC. Protein: CASSWGLAGLWYEQYF.